This passage covers 2 T cell receptor beta chains from one sample sequenced in a study of blood T cell repertoires in COVID-19. Sequencing used immunoSEQ multiplex PCR; TCRdb keeps in-frame clones, though not all of them. The sample has 140,000 to 150,000 clones; 84% are singletons. Source material: peripheral blood. The receptors stem from a human donor in a cohort sampled during active COVID-19.

The chain carries TRBV21-1 and TRBJ2-2; TRBD1, the table's D call, was not compared with the DNA. TRBV21-1 is an annotated pseudogene. CDR3 size: 15 residues. In DNA form, the CDR3 reads TGTGCCAGCAGCAAACCTCCCAGGGGTACCGGGGAGCTGTTTTTT. It yields the protein CASSKPPRGTGELFF.

This chain uses TRBV5-1 with TRBJ2-1, with 10 bases identical to TRBD2. The CDR3 runs to 16 residues. Germline values: CDR1 SGHRS, CDR2 YFSETQ. V was pared by 1 base and J by 9 bases, with 10 bases of the junction left unmatched. The CDR3 nucleotides read TGCGCCAGCAGCTTGTCGGCAGCGGGAGGGCCGGGTGAGCAGTTCTTC. Its protein product is CASSLSAAGGPGEQFF.